Listed here are 19 T cell receptor beta chains from one sample, sequenced in a study of cytomegalovirus exposure and HLA in healthy donors. The PCR contained 60 Vbeta and 13 Jbeta primers. Libraries were prepared by immunoSEQ multiplex PCR; TCRdb keeps only in-frame clonotypes and omits some of them. This table holds around 220,000 clones, about 83% found once. The sequenced sample consisted of PBMCs. The receptors stem from a man aged 40-50 years in good health and CMV-seronegative.

This chain connects TRBV5-1 to TRBJ2-1; 10 nucleotides align to TRBD2. The V gene end was trimmed by 3 bases and the J gene end by 7 bases; junction bases not matched to a gene: 4. Germline V gives CDR1 SGHRS, CDR2 YFSETQ. The CDR3 sequence is 14 residues long. The CDR3 DNA follows: TGCGCCAGCAGCTCTACTAGCGGGGAGAATGAGCAGTTCTTC. It specifies CASSSTSGENEQFF.

The chain is built from TRBV7-3 and TRBJ2-3, with 10 bases lining up with TRBD2. J gave up 0 bases and V 2 bases, and 11 bases lay outside the gene matches. The CDR3 length is 19 residues. Looked up from germline, CDR1 is SGHTA and CDR2 is FQGTGA. CDR3 nucleotides: TGTGCCAGCAGCTTAGGAACTAGCGGGGTCCGAACTAGCACAGATACGCAGTATTTT. Its translation: CASSLGTSGVRTSTDTQYF.

This clone turned up a few times. CDR3 DNA sequence: TGTGCCAGCAAGAAACCGGGACAGGGGGTTATCGAGCAGTACTTC. Translating it yields CASKKPGQGVIEQYF. V gene TRBV7-8 combines with J gene TRBJ2-7; TRBD1 matches 11 bases. Germline assignment: CDR1 SGHVS and CDR2 FQNEAQ. The junction had 11 bases not matched to a gene; V was cut back by 7 bases and J by 6 bases. The CDR3 spans 15 residues. The variable domain in full, with the rest retrieved from reference TRBV7-8 and TRBJ2-7, is GAGVSQSPRYKVAKRGQDVALRCDPISGHVSLFWYQQALGQGPEFLTYFQNEAQLDKSGLPSDRFFAERPEGSVSTLKIQRTQQEDSAVYLCASKKPGQGVIEQYFGPGTRLTVT.

The rearrangement links TRBV7-9 to TRBJ1-2, with TRBD1 identical over 10 bases. The CDR3 loop spans 16 amino acids. CDR1 is SEHNR and CDR2 is FQNEAQ in the germline V gene (reference sequence). V trimming: 1 base; J trimming: 2 bases; junction bases outside the gene matches: 4. CDR3 region: CASSLEGQGPNYGYTF. The CDR3 bases are TGTGCCAGCAGCTTAGAGGGACAGGGGCCCAACTATGGCTACACCTTC. The whole variable domain, remainder taken from reference TRBV7-9 and TRBJ1-2, is DTGVSQNPRHKITKRGQNVTFRCDPISEHNRLYWYRQTLGQGPEFLTYFQNEAQLEKSRLLSDRFSAERPKGSFSTLEIQRTEQGDSAMYLCASSLEGQGPNYGYTFGSGTRLTVV.

This clone was observed a handful of times. This chain joins TRBV6-5 and TRBJ1-1, with 7 bases fitting TRBD1. The CDR3 covers 15 residues. Per germline, CDR1 MNHEY and CDR2 SVGAGI. The trim removed 2 bases at V and 4 bases at J, leaving 7 bases unmatched. The CDR3 nucleotides are TGTGCCAGCAGTTACCCGGGACAGACGACCACTGAAGCTTTCTTT. This gives the protein CASSYPGQTTTEAFF.

This clone was seen a few times. This rearrangement joins TRBV5-1 to TRBJ2-1, with 14 positions matching TRBD2. The CDR3 length is 15 residues. Unmatched junction bases numbered 8, after V lost 4 bases and J lost 11 bases. The germline V gene encodes CDR1 SGHRS and CDR2 YFSETQ. CDR3 coding DNA: TGCGCCAGCAGCGTGGGGGGACTAGCGGGAGACAAGCAGTTCTTC. This translates into CASSVGGLAGDKQFF.

This chain's CDR3 is CAISVGTGVNYGYTF. CDR3 DNA sequence: TGTGCCATCAGTGTAGGGACAGGGGTGAACTATGGCTACACCTTC. The rearrangement uses TRBV10-3 and TRBJ1-2; TRBD1 matches at 10 bases. CDR3 size: 15 residues. In germline, CDR1 is ENHRY, CDR2 SYGVKD. V trimming: 4 bases; J trimming: 2 bases; junction bases outside the gene matches: 4.

The chain combines TRBV28 with TRBJ2-3; the D is unclear. The V end lost 6 bases, the J end lost 0 bases, and 7 bases lay between the germline ends. The CDR3 covers 13 residues. The germline CDR1 and CDR2 sequences are MDHEN and SYDVKM. CDR3 sequence: CASRRHSTDTQYF. For the CDR3, the DNA is TGTGCCAGCAGGAGACATAGCACAGATACGCAGTATTTT.

The chain is built from TRBV6-6 and TRBJ1-1; tentative D call: TRBD1 (5 bases). The CDR3 has 16 amino acids. Trimming took off 7 bases at V and 3 bases at J, with 21 bases between the two ends. Germline lookup yields CDR1 MNHNY and CDR2 SVGAGI (reference sequence). CDR3 nucleotide sequence: TGTGCCAGCATCTTACCGGCTCTGGGGCCTGACACTGAAGCTTTCTTT. It encodes CASILPALGPDTEAFF.

In DNA, the CDR3 is TGTGCCAGCAGTATTCCGGGAGCATACAATGAGCAGTTCTTC. Residues: CASSIPGAYNEQFF. The V gene is TRBV2, the J gene TRBJ2-1; the D gene is possibly TRBD2 (6 bases). Germline assignment: CDR1 SNHLY and CDR2 FYNNEI. The CDR3 runs 14 residues. Trimming shortened V by 5 bases and J by 4 bases, and 12 bases separated the two germline ends.

In its sample, this clone was seen many times. The chain carries TRBV7-9 and TRBJ2-3, with a tentative D call TRBD2 (5 bases). Germline CDR1 is SEHNR and CDR2 is FQNEAQ (reference sequence). V was cut by 1 base and J by 2 bases, with 10 bases left in between. This CDR3 region has 15 residues. The CDR3 nucleotides are TGTGCCAGCAGCTTAGGGCGGGTACCCACAGATACGCAGTATTTT. Its protein product is CASSLGRVPTDTQYF.

V is TRBV6-1 and J is TRBJ2-3, with 8 bases fitting TRBD2. The CDR3 consists of 16 residues. CDR1 is MNHNS, CDR2 SASEGT, per germline. J gave up 0 bases and V 0 bases, and 2 bases lay outside the gene matches. CDR3 nucleotides: TGTGCCAGCAGTGAAGCTGCGGGGGGCAGCACAGATACGCAGTATTTT. Translation gives CASSEAAGGSTDTQYF.

The table lists this clone with a few counts. The CDR3 DNA sequence: TGTGCCAGCAGCCCCCGGACAGGGAGAAGCAATCAGCCCCAGCATTTT. Residues: CASSPRTGRSNQPQHF. V and J are TRBV5-4 and TRBJ1-5; 8 positions agree with TRBD1. This CDR3 region has 16 residues. Germline loops: CDR1 SGHNT, CDR2 YYREEE (reference sequence). The V gene end was trimmed by 4 bases and the J gene end by 1 base; junction bases not matched to a gene: 7.

The chain is built from TRBV19 and TRBJ2-2; no reliable D call. CDR3 length equals 13 residues. V lost 7 bases to trimming and J lost 0 bases, with 6 bases between them. Germline lookup yields CDR1 LNHDA and CDR2 SQIVND (reference sequence). CDR3 amino acids: CASTFANTGELFF. The CDR3 coding sequence is TGTGCCAGTACTTTCGCGAACACCGGGGAGCTGTTTTTT.

The chain employs TRBV14 and TRBJ1-1; tentative D call: TRBD1 (6 bases). The CDR3 sequence is 15 residues long. CDR1 and CDR2 from the germline V gene are SGHDN and FVKESK. Trimming took 3 bases from V and 0 from J, leaving 11 bases between them. The CDR3 DNA sequence: TGTGCCAGCAGCCATTACGGACAGATGAACACTGAAGCTTTCTTT. Translation gives CASSHYGQMNTEAFF.

The chain is built from TRBV4-1 and TRBJ1-1; tentatively, D is TRBD1 (5 bases). CDR1 MGHRA and CDR2 YSYEKL come from the germline V gene. The length of the CDR3 is 14 residues. Between the trimmed V and J ends, which lost 0 bases and 11 bases, there was a span of 16 bases. The CDR3 region is CASSQEFRQGKAFF. As DNA, the CDR3 is TGCGCCAGCAGCCAAGAATTCAGGCAGGGAAAGGCTTTCTTT.

Only a few counts were recorded for this clone. The rearrangement uses TRBV5-6 and TRBJ2-4, with TRBD2 matching over 11 bases. Germline V gene data show CDR1 as SGHDT and CDR2 as YYEEEE. After removal of 0 bases from V and 7 bases from J, the junction contained 12 bases not matched to a gene. The CDR3 is made up of 18 amino acids. The CDR3 is CASSLELAGGPGSNIQYF. The CDR3 DNA sequence: TGTGCCAGCAGCTTGGAGTTAGCGGGAGGGCCGGGCTCTAACATTCAGTACTTC. The full variable domain, rest sourced from reference TRBV5-6 and TRBJ2-4, is DAGVTQSPTHLIKTRGQQVTLRCSPKSGHDTVSWYQQALGQGPQFIFQYYEEEERQRGNFPDRFSGHQFPNYSSELNVNALLLGDSALYLCASSLELAGGPGSNIQYFGAGTRLSVL.

The genes are TRBV7-2 and TRBJ2-3, with a weak D call TRBD1 (6 bases). The germline gives CDR1 SGHTA, CDR2 FQGNSA. With 5 bases removed from V and 3 bases from J, the gap between germline ends came to 18 bases. The CDR3 consists of 16 residues. CDR3 in amino acids: CASSPRGQGKTDTQYF. CDR3 sequence (DNA): TGTGCCAGCAGCCCGAGAGGTCAGGGGAAGACAGATACGCAGTATTTT.

The J gene is TRBJ1-6, the V gene TRBV5-1; 7 bases fit TRBD1. The V segment lost 0 bases and the J segment 7 bases; nucleotides outside the gene matches: 7. The CDR3 has 16 residues. Germline V CDR1 and CDR2: SGHRS, YFSETQ. CDR3 bases: TGCGCCAGCAGCTTGGAGGGAAGCAGGGGGAATTCACCCCTCCACTTT. It yields the protein CASSLEGSRGNSPLHF. Full variable domain (missing parts from reference TRBV5-1 and TRBJ1-6): KAGVTQTPRYLIKTRGQQVTLSCSPISGHRSVSWYQQTPGQGLQFLFEYFSETQRNKGNFPGRFSGRQFSNSRSEMNVSTLELGDSALYLCASSLEGSRGNSPLHFGNGTRLTVT.